This T cell receptor (beta chain) emerged from a study of T cell responses to AZD1222 COVID-19 vaccine (dated by TCRdb to the early 2020s). As for the study more broadly: A total of 233 trial participants underwent TCR sequencing, of whom nearly 210 received two doses of AZD1222 and some 26 received two doses of the MenACWY control vaccine. Enrollment into the trials was organized by age into subgroups of 18-55, 56-69 and 70-plus years, and those subgroups contained roughly 150, 30 and 60 TCR-sequenced participants, respectively.

The CDR3 regions of human TCRbeta chains were analyzed by immunosequencing. The authors processed their data as follows. Repertoire TCRs were matched against a reference library of SARS-CoV-2-specific TCRs generated with the MIRA antigen-specificity platform. Breadth was defined as the fraction of unique TCRs that were SARS-CoV-2-associated. Depth was defined as the fraction of total T cells that were SARS-CoV-2-associated. Using the MIRA data, each spike-specific TCR was mapped to the spike region that the TCR reacts to and placed in a CD4 or CD8 class. Log10-transformed breadth and depth values were compared by one-way ANOVA with Sidak's multiple comparisons tests. TCRdb re-hosts the immuneACCESS table, in-frame sequences only. Its copies lack some clones; in the studies checked, an unresolved V gene accounts for under half of them, and the cause for the rest is not known. The D gene and trimming were derived from the DNA, and the V and J assignments and clone size from that table. The sample has under 150,000 clones on record, about nine tenths of them singletons. The ten largest account for 2.5% to 3% of the sample.

From the cysteine up to the phenylalanine, the CDR3 has a length of 15 residues. Only the CDR3 part of the read is kept: 45 bases, read in frame from the first base. Trimming at the junction amounts to 0 bases on V and 1 base on J, and the germline ends lie 7 bases apart. Based on the germline V gene, the CDR1 and CDR2 sequences are MGHRA and YSYEKL. According to the study, the label for this sample's time point signals: about 28 days (+/-7) after the second vaccine dose. AZD1222 recipients with second doses at about 4 weeks or about 12 weeks were pooled, because spike-specific TCR depth and breadth did not differ between schedules. Vaccinee samples were obtained from the UK trials COV001 and COV002, which included a single-blind randomized controlled phase 2/3 trial of AZD1222 (ChAdOx1 nCoV-19) in healthy adults. For TCRbeta chain sequencing, PBMC samples were collected from trial participants at day 0 and at day 28 after the second dose.

The full study reports these points: After two AZD1222 doses, both the breadth and the depth of spike-specific TCRs were significantly higher than at day 0 and than in MenACWY recipients. Conclusions about previously exposed vaccinees were limited because only six AZD1222 recipients were SARS-CoV-2 seropositive at baseline. CD4 TCRs associated with the vaccine covered the entire spike protein, and the dominant responses were in regions 160-218 and 743-854. Because no day 14 peak-response samples were available, repertoires were characterized only after the peak T cell response. Reportedly, almost half of the unique spike-specific TCRs recognized epitopes lying outside the regions that are mutated in the B.1.351 and B.1.1.7 variants. Most participants were white British and females outnumbered males, and the authors suggested that clonal diversity may have been underestimated. In the small 56-69-year group, the increase in depth fell short of significance, most likely because of low power.

On this clone itself: This clone's antigen is unknown. Base qualities are not at hand, and no much larger clone is one base apart. Different DNA sequences within this sample yield the same CDR3.

This clonotype was sampled from an adult who received the AZD1222 COVID-19 vaccine. The sequence links TRBV4-1 to TRBJ1-5, with the D gene call left open. The source was peripheral blood, collected 28 days after the second AZD1222 dose. The DNA sequence reads TGCGCCAGCAGCCAAGATTGGGTCAGCAATCAGCCCCAGCATTTT. Its protein is CASSQDWVSNQPQHF.